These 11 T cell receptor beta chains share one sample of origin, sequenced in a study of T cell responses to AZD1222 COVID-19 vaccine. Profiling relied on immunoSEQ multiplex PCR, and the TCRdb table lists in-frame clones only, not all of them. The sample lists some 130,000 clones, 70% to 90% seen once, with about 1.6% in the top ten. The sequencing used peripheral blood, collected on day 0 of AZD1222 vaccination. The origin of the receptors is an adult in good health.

The CDR3, as DNA: TGCAGCGTTGGCGCCGGGACAGGGGGTTATCAGCCCCAGCATTTT. Encoded protein: CSVGAGTGGYQPQHF. The rearrangement links TRBV29-1 to TRBJ1-5, with 11 bases aligning to TRBD1. The CDR3 is 15 residues long. The V segment lost 4 bases and the J segment 5 bases; nucleotides outside the gene matches: 7. The germline gives CDR1 SQVTM, CDR2 ANQGSEA.

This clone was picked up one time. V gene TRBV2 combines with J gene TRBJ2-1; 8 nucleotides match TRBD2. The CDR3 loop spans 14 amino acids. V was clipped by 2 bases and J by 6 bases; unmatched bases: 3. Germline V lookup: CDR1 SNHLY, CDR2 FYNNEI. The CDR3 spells CASSEFLAGNEQFF. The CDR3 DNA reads TGTGCCAGCAGTGAATTCCTAGCGGGCAATGAGCAGTTCTTC.

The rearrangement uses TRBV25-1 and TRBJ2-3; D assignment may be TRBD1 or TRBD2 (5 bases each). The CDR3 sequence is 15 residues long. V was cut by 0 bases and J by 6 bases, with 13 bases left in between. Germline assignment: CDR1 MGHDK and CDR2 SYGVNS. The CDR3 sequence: CASSEYLGDGDTQYF. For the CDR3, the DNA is TGTGCCAGCAGTGAATATTTGGGGGACGGGGATACGCAGTATTTT.

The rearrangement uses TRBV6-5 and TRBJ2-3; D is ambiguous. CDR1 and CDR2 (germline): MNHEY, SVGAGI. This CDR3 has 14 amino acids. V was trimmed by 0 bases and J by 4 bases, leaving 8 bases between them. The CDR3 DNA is TGTGCCAGCAGTTACTCGTTTGGTGCAGATACGCAGTATTTT. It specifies CASSYSFGADTQYF.

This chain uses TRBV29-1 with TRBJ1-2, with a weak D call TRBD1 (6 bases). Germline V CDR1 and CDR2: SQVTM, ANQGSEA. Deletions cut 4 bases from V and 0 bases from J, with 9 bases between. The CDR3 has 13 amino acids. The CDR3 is CSVGGQSNYGYTF. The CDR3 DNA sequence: TGCAGCGTTGGAGGACAGTCTAACTATGGCTACACCTTC.

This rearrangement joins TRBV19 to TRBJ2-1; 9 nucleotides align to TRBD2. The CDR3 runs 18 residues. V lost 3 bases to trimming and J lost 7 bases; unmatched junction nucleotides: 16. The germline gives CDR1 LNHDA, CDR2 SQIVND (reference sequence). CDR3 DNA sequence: TGTGCCAGTAGTATTGGTTTCATGGGTCTAGCGGGGAAGAATGAGCAGTTCTTC. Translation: CASSIGFMGLAGKNEQFF. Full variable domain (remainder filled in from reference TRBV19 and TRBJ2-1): DGGITQSPKYLFRKEGQNVTLSCEQNLNHDAMYWYRQDPGQGLRLIYYSQIVNDFQKGDIAEGYSVSREKKESFPLTVTSAQKNPTAFYLCASSIGFMGLAGKNEQFFGPGTRLTVL.

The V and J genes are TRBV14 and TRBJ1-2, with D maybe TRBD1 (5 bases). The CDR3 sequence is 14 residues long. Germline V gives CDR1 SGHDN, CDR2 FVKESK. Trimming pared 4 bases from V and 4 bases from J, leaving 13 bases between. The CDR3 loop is CASSPNRIPYGYTF. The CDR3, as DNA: TGTGCCAGCAGCCCAAACAGGATCCCCTATGGCTACACCTTC.

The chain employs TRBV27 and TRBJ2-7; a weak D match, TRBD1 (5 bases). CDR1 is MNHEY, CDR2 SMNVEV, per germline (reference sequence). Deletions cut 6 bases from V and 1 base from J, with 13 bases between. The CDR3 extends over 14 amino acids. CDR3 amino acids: CASSPSRVSYEQYF. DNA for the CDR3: TGTGCCAGCAGCCCCTCCAGGGTGTCCTACGAGCAGTACTTC.

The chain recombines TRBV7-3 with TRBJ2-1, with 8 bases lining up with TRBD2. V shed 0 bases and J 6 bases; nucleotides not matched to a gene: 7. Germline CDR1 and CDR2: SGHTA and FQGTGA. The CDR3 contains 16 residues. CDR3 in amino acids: CASSLTGLGLVNEQFF. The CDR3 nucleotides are TGTGCCAGCAGCTTAACGGGACTAGGGTTGGTCAATGAGCAGTTCTTC.

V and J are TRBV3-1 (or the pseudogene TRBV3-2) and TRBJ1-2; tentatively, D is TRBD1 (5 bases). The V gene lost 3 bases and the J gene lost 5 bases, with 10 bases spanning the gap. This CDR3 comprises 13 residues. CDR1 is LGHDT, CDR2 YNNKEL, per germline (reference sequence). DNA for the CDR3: TGTGCCAGCAGCCAGGGACCCAATTATGGCTACACCTTC. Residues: CASSQGPNYGYTF.

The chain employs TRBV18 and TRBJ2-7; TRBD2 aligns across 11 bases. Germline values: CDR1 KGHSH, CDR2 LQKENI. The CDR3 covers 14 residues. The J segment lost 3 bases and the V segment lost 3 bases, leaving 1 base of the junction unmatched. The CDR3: CASSPGTSGYEQYF. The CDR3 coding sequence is TGTGCCAGCTCACCGGGGACTAGCGGCTACGAGCAGTACTTC.